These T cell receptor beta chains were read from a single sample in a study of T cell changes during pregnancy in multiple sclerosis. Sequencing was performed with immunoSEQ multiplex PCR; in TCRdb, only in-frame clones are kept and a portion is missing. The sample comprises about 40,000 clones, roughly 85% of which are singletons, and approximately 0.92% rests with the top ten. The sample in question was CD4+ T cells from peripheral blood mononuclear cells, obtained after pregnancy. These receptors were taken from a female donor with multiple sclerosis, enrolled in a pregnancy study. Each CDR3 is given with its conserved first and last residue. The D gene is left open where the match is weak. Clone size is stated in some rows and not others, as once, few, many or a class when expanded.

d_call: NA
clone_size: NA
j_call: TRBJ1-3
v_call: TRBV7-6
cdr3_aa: CASSFEAQGPGNTIYF
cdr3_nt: TGTGCCAGCAGCTTCGAGGCGCAGGGCCCTGGAAACACCATATATTTT

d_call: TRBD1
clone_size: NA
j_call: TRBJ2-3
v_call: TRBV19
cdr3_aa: CASSISGWGPDRGDTQYF
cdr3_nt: TGTGCCAGTAGTATTTCCGGGTGGGGCCCGGACAGGGGAGATACGCAGTATTTT

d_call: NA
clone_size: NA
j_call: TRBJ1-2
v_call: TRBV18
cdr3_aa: CASSPGVNYGYTF
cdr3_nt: TGTGCCAGCTCACCGGGAGTTAACTATGGCTACACCTTC

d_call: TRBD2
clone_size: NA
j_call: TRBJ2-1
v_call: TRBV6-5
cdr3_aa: CAIGSSGAPGYEQFF
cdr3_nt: TGTGCCATCGGGTCTAGCGGGGCCCCAGGGTATGAGCAGTTCTTC

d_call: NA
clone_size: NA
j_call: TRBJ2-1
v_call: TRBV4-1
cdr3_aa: CASSQEIDNEQFF
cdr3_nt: TGCGCCAGCAGCCAAGAGATAGACAATGAGCAGTTCTTC

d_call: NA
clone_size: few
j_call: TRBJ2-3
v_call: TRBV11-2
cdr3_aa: CASSLMSTTRSTDTQYF
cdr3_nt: TGTGCCAGCAGCTTAATGAGTACTACTCGTAGCACAGATACGCAGTATTTT

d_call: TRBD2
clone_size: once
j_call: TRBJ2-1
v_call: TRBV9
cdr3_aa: CASSGEIAGGHYNEQFF
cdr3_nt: TGTGCCAGCAGCGGGGAAATCGCGGGGGGGCACTACAATGAGCAGTTCTTC

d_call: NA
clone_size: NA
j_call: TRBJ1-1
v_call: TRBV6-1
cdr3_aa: CASSDLEVRGWVTEAFF
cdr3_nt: TGTGCCAGCAGTGACCTGGAGGTTCGCGGGTGGGTCACTGAAGCTTTCTTT

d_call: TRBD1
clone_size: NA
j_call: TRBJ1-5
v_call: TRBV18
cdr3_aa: CASSPWVTGLNQPQHF
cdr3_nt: TGTGCCAGCTCACCCTGGGTGACAGGGCTCAATCAGCCCCAGCATTTT

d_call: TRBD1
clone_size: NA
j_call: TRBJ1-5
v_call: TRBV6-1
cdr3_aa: CASSSSGTGGQPQHF
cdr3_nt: TGTGCCAGCAGTAGCTCCGGGACAGGGGGCCAGCCCCAGCATTTT

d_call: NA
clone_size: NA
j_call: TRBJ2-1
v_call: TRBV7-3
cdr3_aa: CASSPTSSYNEQFF
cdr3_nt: TGTGCCAGCAGCCCGACTAGCTCCTACAATGAGCAGTTCTTC

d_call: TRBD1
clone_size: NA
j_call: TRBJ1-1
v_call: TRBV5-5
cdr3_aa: CASSLIGGQEAFF
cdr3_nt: TGTGCCAGCAGCTTGATAGGGGGCCAAGAAGCTTTCTTT

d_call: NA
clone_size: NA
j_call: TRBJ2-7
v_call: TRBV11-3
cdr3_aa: CASSLGASSYEQYF
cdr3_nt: TGTGCCAGCAGCTTAGGGGCAAGCTCCTACGAGCAGTACTTC

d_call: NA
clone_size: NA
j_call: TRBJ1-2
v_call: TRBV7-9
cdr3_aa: CASSLGSGNYGYTF
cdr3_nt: TGTGCCAGCAGCTTAGGATCCGGGAACTATGGCTACACCTTC

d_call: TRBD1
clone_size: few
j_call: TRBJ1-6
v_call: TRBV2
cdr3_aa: CASSERTGVSPLHF
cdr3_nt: TGTGCCAGCAGTGAAAGGACAGGGGTGTCACCCCTCCACTTT

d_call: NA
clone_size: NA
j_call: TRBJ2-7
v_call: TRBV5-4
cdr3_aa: CASSLETGAAEQYF
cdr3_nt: TGTGCCAGCAGCTTGGAGACGGGAGCGGCCGAGCAGTACTTC

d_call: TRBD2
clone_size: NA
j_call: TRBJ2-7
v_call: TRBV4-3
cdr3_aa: CASSLQGGAGGLIPYEQYF
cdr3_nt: TGCGCCAGCAGCCTTCAAGGGGGAGCGGGGGGGCTCATCCCCTACGAGCAGTACTTC

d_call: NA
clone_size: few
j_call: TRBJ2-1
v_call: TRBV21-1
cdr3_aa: CASSKASGGPSYNEQFF
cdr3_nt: TGTGCCAGCAGCAAAGCCAGCGGGGGGCCTTCCTACAATGAGCAGTTCTTC

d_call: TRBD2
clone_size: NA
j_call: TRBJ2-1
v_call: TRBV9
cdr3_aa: CASSVDPSGGYPPHNEQFF
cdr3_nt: TGTGCCAGCAGCGTAGATCCTAGCGGGGGTTACCCGCCCCACAATGAGCAGTTCTTC

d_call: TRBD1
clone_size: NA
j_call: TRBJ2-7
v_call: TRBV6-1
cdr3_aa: CASSEFPPQGARNEQYF
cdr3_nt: TGTGCCAGCAGTGAATTTCCGCCGCAGGGGGCACGGAACGAGCAGTACTTC

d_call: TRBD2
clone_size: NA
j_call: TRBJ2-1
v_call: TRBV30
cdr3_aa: CAWSVTSGGAVTNEQFF
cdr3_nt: TGTGCCTGGAGTGTAACTAGCGGGGGGGCCGTTACAAATGAGCAGTTCTTC

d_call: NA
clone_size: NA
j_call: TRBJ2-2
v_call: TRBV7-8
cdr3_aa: CASTLPSGDTGELFF
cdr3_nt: TGTGCCAGCACCCTACCATCAGGGGACACCGGGGAGCTGTTTTTT

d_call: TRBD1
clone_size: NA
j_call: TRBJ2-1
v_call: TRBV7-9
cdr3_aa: CASSLARDRVYNEQFF
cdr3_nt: TGTGCCAGCAGCTTAGCTAGGGACAGGGTCTACAATGAGCAGTTCTTC

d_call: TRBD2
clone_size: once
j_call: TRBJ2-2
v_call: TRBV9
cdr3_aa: CASSAPPVAGGNTGELFF
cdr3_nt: TGTGCCAGCAGCGCCCCTCCCGTAGCGGGGGGCAACACCGGGGAGCTGTTTTTT

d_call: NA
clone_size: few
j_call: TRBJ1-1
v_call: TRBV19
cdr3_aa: CASSMGVDRIYTEAFF
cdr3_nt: TGTGCCAGTTCTATGGGGGTTGACAGGATCTACACTGAAGCTTTCTTT

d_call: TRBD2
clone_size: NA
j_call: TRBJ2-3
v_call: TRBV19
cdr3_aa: CASSINSGGGDTQYF
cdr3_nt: TGTGCCAGTAGTATAAATAGCGGGGGTGGAGATACGCAGTATTTT

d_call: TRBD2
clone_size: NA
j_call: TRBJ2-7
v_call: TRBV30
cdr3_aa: CAWRGGRSSYEQYF
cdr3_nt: TGTGCCTGGAGGGGGGGGAGGAGCTCCTACGAGCAGTACTTC

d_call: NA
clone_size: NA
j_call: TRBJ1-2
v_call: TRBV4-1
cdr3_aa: CASSRDSANYGYTF
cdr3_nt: TGCGCCAGCAGTCGCGACAGCGCTAACTATGGCTACACCTTC

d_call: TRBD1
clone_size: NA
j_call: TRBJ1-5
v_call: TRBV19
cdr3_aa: CASAIGGTGDYSNQPQHF
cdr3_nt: TGTGCCAGTGCCATCGGGGGGACAGGGGATTATAGCAATCAGCCCCAGCATTTT

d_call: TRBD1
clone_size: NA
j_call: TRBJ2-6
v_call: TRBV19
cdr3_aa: CASSIYRGPQLTTGANVLTF
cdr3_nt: TGTGCCAGTAGTATTTACAGGGGGCCACAACTAACGACTGGGGCCAACGTCCTGACTTTC

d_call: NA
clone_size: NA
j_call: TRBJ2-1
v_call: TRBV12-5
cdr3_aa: CASGSPPGQQNNNEQFF
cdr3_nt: TGTGCTAGTGGTTCCCCCCCCGGACAGCAGAACAACAATGAGCAGTTCTTC

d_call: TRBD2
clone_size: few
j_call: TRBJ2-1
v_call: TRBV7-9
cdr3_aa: CASSLSLAGSYNEQFF
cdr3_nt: TGTGCCAGCAGCTTATCCCTAGCGGGGTCCTACAATGAGCAGTTCTTC

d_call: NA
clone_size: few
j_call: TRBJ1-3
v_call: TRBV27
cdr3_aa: CASSRRGAVSSGNTIYF
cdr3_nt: TGTGCCAGCAGTCGGCGGGGGGCCGTAAGCTCTGGAAACACCATATATTTT

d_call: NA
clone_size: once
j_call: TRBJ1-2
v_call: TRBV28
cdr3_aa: CASRTSYGYTF
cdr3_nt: TGTGCCAGCAGGACTAGCTATGGCTACACCTTC

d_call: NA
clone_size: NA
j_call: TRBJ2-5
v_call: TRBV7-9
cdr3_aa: CAIGRQETQYF
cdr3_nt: TGTGCCATTGGCAGGCAAGAGACCCAGTACTTC

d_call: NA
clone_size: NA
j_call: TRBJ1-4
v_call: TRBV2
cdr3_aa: CASSYFPGLRGEKLFF
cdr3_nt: TGTGCCAGCAGTTACTTTCCGGGACTCCGGGGTGAAAAACTGTTTTTT

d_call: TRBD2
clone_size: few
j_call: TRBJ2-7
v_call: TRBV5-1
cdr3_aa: CASSLGLAGGLYEQYF
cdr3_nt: TGCGCCAGCAGCTTGGGTCTAGCGGGGGGGCTCTACGAGCAGTACTTC

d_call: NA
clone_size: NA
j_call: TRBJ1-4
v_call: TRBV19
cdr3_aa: CASQERRGKEKLFF
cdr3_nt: TGTGCCAGTCAGGAACGGCGAGGGAAAGAAAAACTGTTTTTT

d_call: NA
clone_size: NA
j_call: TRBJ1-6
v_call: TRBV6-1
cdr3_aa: CASNPGVTYSPLHF
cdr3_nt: TGTGCCAGCAATCCAGGGGTTACGTATTCACCCCTCCACTTT

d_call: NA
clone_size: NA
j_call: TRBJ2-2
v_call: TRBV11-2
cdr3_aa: CAGATRPRSKLFF
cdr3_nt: TGTGCCGGCGCGACAAGACCAAGAAGCAAGCTGTTTTTT

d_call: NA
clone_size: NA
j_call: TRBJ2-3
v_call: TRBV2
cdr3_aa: CASSELASRSADTQYF
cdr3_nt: TGTGCCAGCAGTGAACTCGCTAGCCGGAGCGCAGATACGCAGTATTTT

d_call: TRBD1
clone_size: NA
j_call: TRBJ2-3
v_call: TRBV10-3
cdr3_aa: CATTHLQGDHTDTQYF
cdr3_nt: TGTGCCACCACTCATCTACAGGGGGACCACACAGATACGCAGTATTTT

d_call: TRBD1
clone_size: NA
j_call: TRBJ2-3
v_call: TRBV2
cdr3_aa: CASNTDREDTQYF
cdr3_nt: TGTGCCAGCAACACGGACAGGGAAGATACGCAGTATTTT

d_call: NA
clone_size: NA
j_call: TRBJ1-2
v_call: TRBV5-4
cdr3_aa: CASSPDKNYGYTF
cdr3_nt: TGTGCCAGCAGCCCTGACAAAAACTATGGCTACACCTTC